These T cell receptor beta chains were read from a single sample in a study of blood T cell repertoires in COVID-19. Repertoires were generated with immunoSEQ multiplex PCR, while TCRdb's copy carries only in-frame clones and drops some. The sample yields 200,000 to 250,000 clones, more than 80% seen once. Sample: peripheral blood. The receptors were sampled from a woman aged 80 or older with COVID-19, enrolled during active disease. CDR3s include the opening cysteine and the closing phenylalanine or tryptophan. The D gene is left open where the match is weak. Not all rows give a size; the values are once, few, many and, for expanded clones, a class.

TRBV18	NA	NA	TRBJ1-1	CASSLGGAGNTEAFF	TGTGCCAGCTCACTGGGGGGGGCAGGGAACACTGAAGCTTTCTTT
TRBV7-9	NA	NA	TRBJ2-7	CASSYRQNRDEQYF	TGTGCCAGCAGCTACCGACAGAACCGTGACGAGCAGTACTTC
TRBV2	TRBD1	NA	TRBJ2-7	CASSERRGLNYEQYF	TGTGCCAGCAGTGAAAGAAGGGGGCTGAACTACGAGCAGTACTTC
TRBV27	NA	NA	TRBJ2-4	CASSLSYRVGNIQYF	TGTGCCAGCAGTTTATCGTACAGGGTGGGAAACATTCAGTACTTC
TRBV7-9	NA	NA	TRBJ1-4	CASSFSGYEKLFF	TGTGCCAGCAGCTTTTCAGGGTATGAAAAACTGTTTTTT
TRBV5-1	TRBD1	NA	TRBJ2-7	CASSRTSPGQGSYEQYF	TGCGCCAGCAGCCGAACCTCCCCGGGACAGGGGTCCTACGAGCAGTACTTC
TRBV29-1	NA	NA	TRBJ2-7	CSGTEGGNEQYF	TGCAGCGGAACAGAGGGGGGGAACGAGCAGTACTTC
TRBV2	NA	NA	TRBJ2-1	CASSETSGTPVNEQFF	TGTGCCAGCAGTGAAACCTCCGGGACTCCTGTCAATGAGCAGTTCTTC
TRBV27	TRBD2	NA	TRBJ2-3	CASSSLAGGNTDTQYF	TGTGCCAGCAGTTCACTAGCGGGGGGCAACACAGATACGCAGTATTTT
TRBV3-1/TRBV3-2	NA	NA	TRBJ2-3	CASSQAVAQYF	TGTGCCAGCAGCCAGGCGGTTGCGCAGTATTTT
TRBV15	TRBD1	NA	TRBJ2-1	CATSSPGQGYNEQFF	TGTGCCACCAGCTCGCCGGGACAGGGGTACAATGAGCAGTTCTTC
TRBV6-1	TRBD1	NA	TRBJ1-4	CASSGGAGGATNEKLFF	TGTGCCAGCAGTGGGGGGGCAGGGGGAGCGACTAATGAAAAACTGTTTTTT
TRBV19	TRBD1	few	TRBJ1-4	CASSPPAGGKEKLFF	TGTGCCAGTAGTCCGCCAGCAGGGGGAAAAGAAAAACTGTTTTTT
TRBV5-1	NA	NA	TRBJ1-1	CASRDSPNTEAFF	TGCGCCAGCAGGGACAGCCCGAACACTGAAGCTTTCTTT
TRBV5-4	NA	NA	TRBJ1-2	CASSSPRRSNYGYTF	TGTGCCAGCAGCTCTCCTAGGAGGTCTAACTATGGCTACACCTTC
TRBV19	NA	once	TRBJ2-1	CASSIVRQAVNEQFF	TGTGCCAGTAGTATAGTGAGACAGGCTGTGAATGAGCAGTTCTTC
TRBV5-1	NA	NA	TRBJ1-5	CASSLEGDNQPQHF	TGCGCCAGCAGCTTGGAGGGGGACAATCAGCCCCAGCATTTT
TRBV5-4	NA	NA	TRBJ2-1	CASSLGGSSYNEQFF	TGTGCCAGCAGCCTCGGCGGAAGCTCCTACAATGAGCAGTTCTTC
TRBV19	NA	NA	TRBJ2-7	CASSILDSPLGEQYF	TGTGCCAGTAGTATCCTAGACTCGCCTCTAGGCGAGCAGTACTTC
TRBV5-6	NA	NA	TRBJ1-5	CASSLDGVNQPQHF	TGTGCCAGCAGCTTGGACGGGGTGAATCAGCCCCAGCATTTT
TRBV7-2	NA	NA	TRBJ2-4	CASSPETRLVQYF	TGTGCCAGCAGCCCGGAGACTAGACTCGTTCAGTACTTC
TRBV2	NA	NA	TRBJ1-5	CASSGEENQPQHF	TGTGCCAGCAGTGGAGAGGAAAATCAGCCCCAGCATTTT
TRBV9	TRBD1	NA	TRBJ1-6	CASSASGQGNSPLHF	TGTGCCAGCAGCGCTTCGGGACAGGGGAATTCACCCCTCCACTTT
TRBV6-2/TRBV6-3	NA	NA	TRBJ2-4	CASSQGGNIQYF	TGTGCCAGCAGCCAGGGGGGGAACATTCAGTACTTC
TRBV15	NA	NA	TRBJ1-2	CATSRGVGGLEAGYTF	TGTGCCACCAGCAGAGGGGTCGGAGGGCTGGAGGCTGGCTACACCTTC
TRBV11-1	NA	NA	TRBJ1-1	CASTLLRGGTEAFF	TGTGCCAGCACTCTACTCAGGGGAGGGACTGAAGCTTTCTTT
TRBV19	NA	NA	TRBJ1-4	CASSIDLRTRGNEKLFF	TGTGCCAGTAGTATAGATCTTCGGACTAGGGGTAATGAAAAACTGTTTTTT
TRBV28	TRBD2	once	TRBJ2-7	CASALAGPIYEQYF	TGTGCCAGCGCCCTAGCGGGCCCCATCTACGAGCAGTACTTC
TRBV28	NA	NA	TRBJ2-5	CASSPPHNQETQYF	TGTGCCAGCAGCCCCCCCCACAACCAAGAGACCCAGTACTTC